Below, 15 T cell receptor beta chains from the same sample are listed, as sequenced in a study of CD8 T cells in Susac syndrome. The RNA, about 0.5 to 1 ug, was put through reverse transcription using random hexamers. MiXCR, run by TCRdb on the immunoSEQ multiplex PCR reads, gives a single entry per CDR3 protein. This sample carries approximately 87,000 distinct CDR3 sequences, about 95% of them seen once, and the ten largest clones take about 0.41%. The source material was CD8+ T cells from PBMCs. The origin of the receptors is a human donor with Susac syndrome.

This rearrangement joins TRBV2 to TRBJ2-7; D is possibly TRBD1 or TRBD2 (5 bases each). The CDR3 covers 17 residues. V dropped 6 bases and J dropped 3 bases, with 24 bases sitting between them. CDR1 and CDR2 (germline): SNHLY, FYNNEI. This CDR3 reads CASRTGTPSRLDYEQYF. The CDR3 coding sequence is TGTGCCAGCAGGACCGGGACCCCATCCCGACTGGACTACGAGCAGTACTTC.

The table lists this clonotype with a count of one. The chain uses TRBV28 and TRBJ2-7; D is possibly TRBD1 (6 bases). This CDR3 region has 14 residues. Trimming pared 5 bases from V and 7 bases from J, leaving 18 bases between. Germline loops: CDR1 MDHEN, CDR2 SYDVKM. In nucleotides, the CDR3 is TGTGCCAGCAGTAGCGTGACAGGCCCGGGGGAGCAGTACGTC. Protein sequence: CASSSVTGPGEQYV.

The chain has TRBV20-1 and TRBJ2-7, with D tentatively TRBD1 or TRBD2 (6 bases each). V lost 1 base and J 4 bases, leaving 14 bases between the germline ends. Germline lookup yields CDR1 DFQATT and CDR2 SNEGSKA (reference sequence). The CDR3 covers 14 residues. CDR3 coding DNA: TGCAGTGCTAGAGTTTCGGGGGCGAGGTACGAGCAGTACGTC. Amino acid sequence: CSARVSGARYEQYV.

Judged by abundance, this clonotype is medium-sized. The V call is TRBV13, the J call TRBJ2-2; D may be TRBD1 (5 bases). V lost 4 bases, J lost 6 bases, and 15 bases lay in between. CDR1 and CDR2 from the germline V gene are PRHDT and FYEKMQ (reference sequence). CDR3 length: 15 residues. The CDR3 sequence is CASSSGRVIPGELFF. The CDR3 DNA sequence: TGTGCCAGCAGCTCGGGCAGGGTGATTCCCGGGGAGCTGTTTTTT.

The chain employs TRBV29-1 and TRBJ1-3; no clear D gene. With 3 bases removed from V and 1 base from J, the gap between germline ends came to 13 bases. The CDR3 loop spans 15 amino acids. Germline CDR1 is SQVTM and CDR2 is ANQGSEA. In nucleotides, the CDR3 is TGCAGCGTTGATTTTGGGCCTGGGTCTGGAAACACCATATATTTT. This codes for CSVDFGPGSGNTIYF.

Remarks on this clonotype: At one of its ends the junction is not consistent with the germline gene, which may arise from a read error. The chain has TRBV7-7 and TRBJ2-1; a possible D gene is TRBD2 (5 bases). The germline CDR1 and CDR2 sequences are SSHAT and FNYEAQ (reference sequence). CDR3 length: 13 amino acids. The CDR3 region is CASSLARNNEQFF. DNA of the CDR3: TGTGCTAGCAGCTTAGCGAGAAACAATGAGCAGTTCTTC.

The genes are TRBV12-3 or TRBV12-4 and TRBJ2-7, with 9 bases fitting TRBD2. The junction had 2 bases not matched to a gene; V was cut back by 5 bases and J by 3 bases. This CDR3 has 13 amino acids. CDR3 coding DNA: TGTGCCAGCAGTATACTAGCGGGCTACGAGCAGTACTTC. It specifies CASSILAGYEQYF.

The gene calls are TRBV12-5 and TRBJ2-1; the match to TRBD2 covers 8 bases. Germline V lookup: CDR1 LGHNT, CDR2 FRNRAP. V lost 4 bases and J lost 8; bases outside the gene matches: 7. The CDR3 totals 14 residues. CDR3 sequence reads: CASGSGGAMDEQFF. CDR3 nucleotide sequence: TGTGCTAGTGGTTCCGGGGGGGCGATGGATGAGCAGTTCTTC.

The chain's CDR3 is CASSYSLSETGGFEETQYF. Written as DNA, the CDR3 is TGTGCCAGCAGTTACTCCCTGTCCGAGACAGGGGGCTTCGAGGAGACCCAGTACTTC. The rearrangement links TRBV6-5 to TRBJ2-5; 10 nucleotides line up with TRBD1. Looked up from germline, CDR1 is MNHEY and CDR2 is SVGAGI. J was trimmed by 5 bases and V by 0 bases; bases with no gene match: 15. The CDR3 is 19 residues long.

V is TRBV27 and J is TRBJ1-6, with a weak D call TRBD1 (5 bases). The V end lost 3 bases, the J end lost 10 bases, and 7 bases lay between the germline ends. The CDR3 is 12 amino acids. Germline loops: CDR1 MNHEY, CDR2 SMNVEV (reference sequence). The CDR3 nucleotides are TGTGCCAGCAGTTTGGGGGGGTCACCCCTCCACTTT. It translates to CASSLGGSPLHF.

Comment on this clonotype: The junction does not match germline at one end; this may be a read error. The genes are TRBV4-1 and TRBJ2-2, with D possibly matching TRBD2 (5 bases). Looked up from germline, CDR1 is MGHRA and CDR2 is YSYEKL. The CDR3 contains 11 residues. The CDR3 is CASSQSGELFF. DNA for the CDR3: TGTGCCAGCAGCCAGTCCGGGGAACTGTTTTTT.

This clonotype appeared once. The chain combines TRBV20-1 with TRBJ2-3; the D gene is possibly TRBD1 (6 bases). The CDR3 sequence is 15 residues long. Germline CDR1 DFQATT, CDR2 SNEGSKA (reference sequence). V was pared by 0 bases and J by 2 bases, with 12 bases between. This chain's CDR3 is CSARDLWGLTDTQYF. The DNA for the CDR3 is TGCAGTGCTAGAGATCTGTGGGGGCTCACAGATACGCAGTATTTT.

The chain recombines TRBV19 with TRBJ2-6; no clear D gene. The CDR3 spans 15 residues. With 3 bases removed from V and 0 bases from J, the gap between germline ends came to 6 bases. Germline CDR1 and CDR2: LNHDA and SQIVND (reference sequence). In DNA form, the CDR3 reads TGTGCCAGTAGTATGGGTATCTCTGGGGCCAACGTCCTGACTTTC. Translation gives CASSMGISGANVLTF.

The chain couples TRBV20-1 to TRBJ2-5; 7 bases map to TRBD1. This CDR3 contains 16 residues. V was clipped by 0 bases and J by 0 bases; unmatched bases: 7. Germline assignment: CDR1 DFQATT and CDR2 SNEGSKA (reference sequence). CDR3 region: CSARDVRDSNQETQYF. DNA of the CDR3: TGCAGTGCTAGAGATGTTCGGGACAGTAACCAAGAGACCCAGTACTTC.

This chain links TRBV5-1 with TRBJ1-2; D not certain. Trimming removed 3 bases from V and 7 bases from J, with 13 bases in between. This CDR3 has 13 residues. Germline lookup yields CDR1 SGHRS and CDR2 YFSETQ. The CDR3 region has the DNA TGCGCCAGCAGCTGGGGTACACAGACTGGCTACACCTTC. This encodes CASSWGTQTGYTF.